The clone carrying this TCR beta chain was counted ten times or more. Its antigen is as yet unknown. Quantitative barcoded 5'-RACE was used to prepare TCR beta libraries. Using its own MiXCR run on the 5' RACE reads, TCRdb lists one record per CDR3 protein. The top ten hold almost 30% of the sample, which has 150,000 to 200,000 distinct CDR3 sequences, under 14% seen once. This sample was taken from a study of CD8 T cells in ankylosing spondylitis. Study-wide results and caveats: Earlier studies detected some motif variants in reactive arthritis synovial fluid and blood. Reportedly, disease-linked clones are significantly enriched in ankylosing spondylitis patients' matched synovial fluid.

The sample comprised blood, either unsorted or a sorted T cell fraction (not recorded which). The source of this sequence is a male donor with ankylosing spondylitis or in good health (not recorded which).

In DNA, the CDR3 is TGCGCCAGCAGCTTTGGACAGGGGGTTTGGGGCTACACCTTC. Encoded protein: CASSFGQGVWGYTF. This rearrangement joins TRBV5-1 to TRBJ1-2, with 10 positions matching TRBD1. This CDR3 spans 14 amino acids. Germline CDR1 reads SGHRS; CDR2 reads YFSETQ. Trimming cost V 2 bases and J 8 bases; bases outside gene matches: 6.